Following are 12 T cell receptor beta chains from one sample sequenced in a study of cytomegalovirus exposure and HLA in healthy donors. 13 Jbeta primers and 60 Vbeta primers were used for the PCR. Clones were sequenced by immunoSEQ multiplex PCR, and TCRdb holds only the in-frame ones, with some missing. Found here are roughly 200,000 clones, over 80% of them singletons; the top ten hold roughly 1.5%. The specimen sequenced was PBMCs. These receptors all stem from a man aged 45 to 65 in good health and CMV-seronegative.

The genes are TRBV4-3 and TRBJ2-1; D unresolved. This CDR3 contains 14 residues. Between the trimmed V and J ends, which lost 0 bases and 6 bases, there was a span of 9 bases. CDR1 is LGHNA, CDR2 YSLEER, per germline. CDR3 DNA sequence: TGCGCCAGCAGCCAAGATGTCTATGGCAATGAGCAGTTCTTC. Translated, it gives CASSQDVYGNEQFF.

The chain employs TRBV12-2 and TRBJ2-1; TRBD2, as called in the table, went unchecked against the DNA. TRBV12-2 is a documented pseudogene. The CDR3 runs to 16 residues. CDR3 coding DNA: TGTGCAAGTCGCTTAGCTCTCGCGAGGGGGGGCAATGAGCAGTTCTTC. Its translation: CASRLALARGGNEQFF.

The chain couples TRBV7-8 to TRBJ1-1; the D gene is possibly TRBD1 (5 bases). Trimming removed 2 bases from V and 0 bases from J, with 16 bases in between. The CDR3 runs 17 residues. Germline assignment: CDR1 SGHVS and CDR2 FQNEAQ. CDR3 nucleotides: TGTGCCAGCAGCTTAAGACAGTCTAACTTATTGAACACTGAAGCTTTCTTT. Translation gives CASSLRQSNLLNTEAFF.

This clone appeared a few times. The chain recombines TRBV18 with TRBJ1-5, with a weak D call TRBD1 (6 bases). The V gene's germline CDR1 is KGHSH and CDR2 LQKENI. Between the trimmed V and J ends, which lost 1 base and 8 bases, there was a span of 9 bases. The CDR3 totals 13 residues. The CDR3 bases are TGTGCCAGCTCACCACAACAGGGTGAGCCCCAGCATTTT. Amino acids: CASSPQQGEPQHF.

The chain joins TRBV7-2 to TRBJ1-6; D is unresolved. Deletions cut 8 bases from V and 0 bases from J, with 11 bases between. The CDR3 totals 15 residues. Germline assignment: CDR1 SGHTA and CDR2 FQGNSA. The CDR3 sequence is CASARGSSYNSPLHF. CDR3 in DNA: TGTGCCAGCGCCCGAGGTAGCTCCTATAATTCACCCCTCCACTTT.

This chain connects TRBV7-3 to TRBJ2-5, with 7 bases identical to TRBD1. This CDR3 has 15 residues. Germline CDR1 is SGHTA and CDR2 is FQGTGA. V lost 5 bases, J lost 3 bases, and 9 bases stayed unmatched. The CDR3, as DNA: TGTGCCAGCAGCCCCCGACAGGGCACGGAAGAGACCCAGTACTTC. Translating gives CASSPRQGTEETQYF.

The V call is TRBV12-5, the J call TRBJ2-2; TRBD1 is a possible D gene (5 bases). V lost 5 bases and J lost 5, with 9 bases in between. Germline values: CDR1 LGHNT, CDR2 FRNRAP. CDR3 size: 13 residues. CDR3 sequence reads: CASGPRGTGELFF. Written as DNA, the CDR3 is TGTGCTAGTGGTCCTAGGGGAACCGGGGAGCTGTTTTTT. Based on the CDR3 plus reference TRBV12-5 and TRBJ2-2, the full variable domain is DARVTQTPRHKVTEMGQEVTMRCQPILGHNTVFWYRQTMMQGLELLAYFRNRAPLDDSGMPKDRFSAEMPDATLATLKIQPSEPRDSAVYFCASGPRGTGELFFGEGSRLTVL.

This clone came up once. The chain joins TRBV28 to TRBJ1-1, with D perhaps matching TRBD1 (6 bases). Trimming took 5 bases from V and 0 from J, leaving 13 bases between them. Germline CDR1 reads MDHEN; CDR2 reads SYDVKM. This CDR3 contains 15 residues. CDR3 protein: CASSTSGQLNTEAFF. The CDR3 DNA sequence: TGTGCCAGCAGTACATCGGGACAATTGAACACTGAAGCTTTCTTT.

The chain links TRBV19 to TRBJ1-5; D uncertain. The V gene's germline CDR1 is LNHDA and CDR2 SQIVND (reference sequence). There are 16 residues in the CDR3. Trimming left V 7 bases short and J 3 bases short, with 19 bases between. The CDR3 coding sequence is TGTGCCAGTATGGATCGGGTGGGTTTATCCAATCAGCCCCAGCATTTT. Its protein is CASMDRVGLSNQPQHF.

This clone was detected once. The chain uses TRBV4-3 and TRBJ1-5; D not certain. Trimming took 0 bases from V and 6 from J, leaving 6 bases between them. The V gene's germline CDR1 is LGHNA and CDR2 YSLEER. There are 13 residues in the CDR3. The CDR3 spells CASSQDAGQPQHF. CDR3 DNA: TGCGCCAGCAGCCAAGACGCAGGTCAGCCCCAGCATTTT.

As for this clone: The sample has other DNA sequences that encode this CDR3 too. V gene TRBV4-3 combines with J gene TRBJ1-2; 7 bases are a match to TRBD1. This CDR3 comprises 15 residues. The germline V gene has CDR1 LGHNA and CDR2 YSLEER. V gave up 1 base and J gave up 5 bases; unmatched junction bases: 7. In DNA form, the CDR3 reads TGCGCCAGCAGCCAAGGAGGGAACAGGGGTTATGGCTACACCTTC. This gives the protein CASSQGGNRGYGYTF.

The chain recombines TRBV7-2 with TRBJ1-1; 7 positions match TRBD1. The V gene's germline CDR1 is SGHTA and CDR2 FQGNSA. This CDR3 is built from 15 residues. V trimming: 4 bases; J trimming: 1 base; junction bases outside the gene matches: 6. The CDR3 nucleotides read TGTGCCAGCAGCTCCTCGGGACAGCCGAACACTGAAGCTTTCTTT. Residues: CASSSSGQPNTEAFF.